The clone carrying this T cell receptor (beta chain) was counted a single time. Repertoires were generated with immunoSEQ multiplex PCR, while TCRdb's copy carries only in-frame clones and drops some. The table records roughly 53,000 clones, 84% of them present only once. The CDR3 length is 13 residues. Germline V gives CDR1 LGHDT, CDR2 YNNKEL (reference sequence). V lost 8 bases and J lost 4, with 14 bases in between. The source of the sample is a study of T cell responses to AZD1222 COVID-19 vaccine. Study overall: Pooled together were second doses at about 4 or about 12 weeks.

The TCR was taken from an adult in good health. V is TRBV3-1 (or the pseudogene TRBV3-2) and J is TRBJ1-1; D is unresolved. This specimen consisted of peripheral blood, obtained on day 0 of AZD1222 vaccination. The DNA of the CDR3 is TGTGCCAGCGCACTATCCCGGGGCACTGAAGCTTTCTTT. This sequence encodes CASALSRGTEAFF.